Following are 28 T cell receptor beta chains from one sample sequenced in a study of T cell therapy after organ transplantation. Sequencing was performed with immunoSEQ multiplex PCR; in TCRdb, only in-frame clones are kept and a portion is missing. The sample contains 20,000 to 25,000 clones, around 83% of which appear only once. Time point reported: 20-29 weeks after completion of therapy. Their specific antigens are unknown. This specimen consisted of CD8+ T cells from blood, obtained after autologous CMV-specific T cell therapy. All receptors come from a human patient who had received a solid organ transplant and had CMV disease. The graft donor may have contributed some T cells.

Comment on this clone: The junction departs from the called germline gene at one end, perhaps through a read error. V is TRBV5-1 and J is TRBJ2-7; the D is unclear. CDR1 SGHRS and CDR2 YFSETQ come from the germline V gene. The CDR3 has 11 residues. The DNA of the CDR3 is TGCGCCAGCCGCTTAAGCTACGAGCAGTACTTC. Translated, it gives CASRLSYEQYF. Combining the CDR3 with reference TRBV5-1 and TRBJ2-7 gives the whole variable domain KAGVTQTPRYLIKTRGQQVTLSCSPISGHRSVSWYQQTPGQGLQFLFEYFSETQRNKGNFPGRFSGRQFSNSRSEMNVSTLELGDSALYLCASRLSYEQYFGPGTRLTVT.

The chain joins TRBV7-9 to TRBJ2-5; D is undetermined. The germline V and J ends were trimmed by 0 bases and 1 base, with 15 bases remaining between them. In germline, CDR1 is SEHNR, CDR2 FQNEAQ (reference sequence). This CDR3 has 17 residues. CDR3 residues: CASSLAGLGSSQETQYF. CDR3 sequence (DNA): TGTGCCAGCAGCTTAGCGGGATTGGGCAGTTCCCAAGAGACCCAGTACTTC.

This chain joins TRBV27 and TRBJ2-4; the D is unclear. Germline V lookup: CDR1 MNHEY, CDR2 SMNVEV (reference sequence). This CDR3 spans 16 amino acids. V was shortened by 1 base and J by 0 bases, with 10 bases between the two germline ends. The CDR3 DNA reads as TGTGCCAGCAGTTTATGGGCAGAACTAGCCAAAAACATTCAGTACTTC. Amino acid sequence: CASSLWAELAKNIQYF.

The chain links TRBV28 to TRBJ2-1; 7 nucleotides match TRBD2. The V segment lost 8 bases and the J segment 5 bases; nucleotides outside the gene matches: 9. Germline lookup yields CDR1 MDHEN and CDR2 SYDVKM. The CDR3 runs 14 residues. The CDR3 nucleotides read TGTGCCAGCTCCCCTAGCGGACTACACAATGAGCAGTTCTTC. Amino acid sequence: CASSPSGLHNEQFF.

CDR3 in DNA: TGTGCCAGTCATACCGGGACAGGGAACCAAGAGACCCAGTACTTC. It yields the protein CASHTGTGNQETQYF. The rearrangement links TRBV19 to TRBJ2-5, with 9 positions matching TRBD1. The CDR3 contains 15 residues. J gave up 0 bases and V 8 bases, and 7 bases lay outside the gene matches. In germline, CDR1 is LNHDA, CDR2 SQIVND (reference sequence).

V is TRBV7-9 and J is TRBJ1-2; TRBD1 might be the D (6 bases). Germline V gene sequence: CDR1 SEHNR, CDR2 FQNEAQ (reference sequence). Trimming removed 3 bases from V and 2 bases from J, with 13 bases in between. CDR3 length: 15 amino acids. This chain's CDR3 is CASSFAGEGNYGYTF. DNA for the CDR3: TGTGCCAGCAGCTTCGCAGGGGAGGGGAACTATGGCTACACCTTC.

This clone is labeled as large. DNA for the CDR3: TGTGCCAGCGGTACAGGGCCCACTGAAGCTTTCTTT. Protein sequence: CASGTGPTEAFF. This chain joins TRBV7-9 and TRBJ1-1, with D perhaps TRBD1 (6 bases). The germline CDR1 and CDR2 sequences are SEHNR and FQNEAQ (reference sequence). V was pared by 8 bases and J by 4 bases, with 11 bases between. The CDR3 contains 12 residues.

The chain employs TRBV9 and TRBJ1-2; D uncertain. The germline CDR1 and CDR2 sequences are SGDLS and YYNGEE. The ends were cut back, 3 bases at V and 6 bases at J, with 3 bases in the middle. This CDR3 is built from 10 residues. The CDR3 nucleotides read TGTGCCAGCAGCGGGGATGGCTACACCTTC. Protein: CASSGDGYTF.

This rearrangement joins TRBV27 to TRBJ2-1; D gene unclear. Germline V gene data show CDR1 as MNHEY and CDR2 as SMNVEV (reference sequence). CDR3 size: 14 residues. Trimming took off 3 bases at V and 0 bases at J, with 6 bases between the two ends. DNA of the CDR3: TGTGCCAGCAGTTTTAGGGCCTCCTACAATGAGCAGTTCTTC. Translating it yields CASSFRASYNEQFF.

This clone is labeled medium-sized (0.01 to 0.1%). Other DNA sequences in this sample translate to the same CDR3. The genes are TRBV28 and TRBJ2-7, with D possibly being TRBD2 (6 bases). V was clipped by 6 bases and J by 2 bases, with 11 bases between them. This CDR3 region has 13 residues. Germline V lookup: CDR1 MDHEN, CDR2 SYDVKM. CDR3 sequence reads: CASSRDSAYEQYF. In DNA form, the CDR3 reads TGTGCCAGCAGCCGGGACTCCGCCTACGAGCAGTACTTC.

The J gene is TRBJ1-5, the V gene TRBV4-2; no firm D call. CDR3 length: 15 amino acids. The germline CDR1 and CDR2 sequences are LGHNA and YNFKEQ. V was cut by 6 bases and J by 0 bases, with 12 bases left in between. CDR3 sequence reads: CASRPDTYSNQPQHF. DNA for the CDR3: TGTGCCAGCAGACCCGACACCTATAGCAATCAGCCCCAGCATTTT.

This clone was counted once. This chain uses TRBV7-9 with TRBJ1-4; D call uncertain. Looked up from germline, CDR1 is SEHNR and CDR2 is FQNEAQ (reference sequence). V was trimmed by 7 bases and J by 4 bases, leaving 10 bases between them. The CDR3 covers 13 residues. The CDR3: CASTRQVNEKLFF. In DNA form, the CDR3 reads TGTGCCAGCACACGTCAAGTTAATGAAAAACTGTTTTTT.

The chain carries TRBV7-9 and TRBJ1-5, with D hard to call. Germline V gene lookup returns CDR1 SEHNR and CDR2 FQNEAQ (reference sequence). The CDR3 has 15 residues. Trimming took off 1 base at V and 0 bases at J, with 7 bases between the two ends. CDR3 loop: CASSLDAYSNQPQHF. CDR3 DNA: TGTGCCAGCAGCTTAGACGCGTATAGCAATCAGCCCCAGCATTTT.

The chain combines TRBV2 with TRBJ1-1, with a weak D call TRBD1 (5 bases). Trimming took 3 bases from V and 3 from J, leaving 8 bases between them. The CDR3 is made up of 13 amino acids. Germline V CDR1 and CDR2: SNHLY, FYNNEI. The CDR3 sequence is CASSEEGYTEAFF. In DNA, the CDR3 is TGTGCCAGCAGTGAGGAGGGGTACACTGAAGCTTTCTTT.

The chain carries TRBV6-5 and TRBJ2-5; D tentatively reads TRBD1 or TRBD2 (5 bases each). CDR3 length: 15 amino acids. Trimming took 8 bases from V and 5 from J, leaving 21 bases between them. Germline V gives CDR1 MNHEY, CDR2 SVGAGI. CDR3 bases: TGTGCCAGCGCTAGATTGACTGGGGGAGAGGAGACCCAGTACTTC. Translation: CASARLTGGEETQYF.

This chain connects TRBV27 to TRBJ2-6, with D tentatively TRBD2 (6 bases). The germline V and J ends were trimmed by 5 bases and 0 bases, with 23 bases remaining between them. Germline V CDR1 and CDR2: MNHEY, SMNVEV (reference sequence). There are 20 residues in the CDR3. CDR3 DNA sequence: TGTGCCAGCAGTCACTACGGAGGGCGGGCAACCGACTCTGGGGCCAACGTCCTGACTTTC. It yields the protein CASSHYGGRATDSGANVLTF.

This clone was observed a handful of times. This rearrangement joins TRBV7-9 to TRBJ1-5, with 9 bases aligning to TRBD1. Germline CDR1 and CDR2: SEHNR and FQNEAQ (reference sequence). Trimming removed 3 bases from V and 5 bases from J; junction bases left unmatched: 2. CDR3 size: 14 residues. CDR3 protein: CASSFTGGHQPQHF. Here the CDR3 DNA reads TGTGCCAGCAGCTTCACAGGGGGCCATCAGCCCCAGCATTTT.

The chain recombines TRBV29-1 with TRBJ2-2; D unclear. Germline V CDR1 and CDR2: SQVTM, ANQGSEA. V was shortened by 0 bases and J by 3 bases, with 14 bases between the two germline ends. The CDR3 has 16 residues. The CDR3 is CSVEDLDGQDTGELFF. CDR3 nucleotides: TGCAGCGTTGAAGATCTTGACGGCCAGGACACCGGGGAGCTGTTTTTT.

By proportion, this clone is medium-sized. The chain links TRBV27 to TRBJ1-1; TRBD1 is a possible D gene (5 bases). With 5 bases removed from V and 10 bases from J, the gap between germline ends came to 20 bases. Germline V gene sequence: CDR1 MNHEY, CDR2 SMNVEV (reference sequence). The CDR3 extends over 14 amino acids. CDR3 amino acids: CASSPLVGGVGAFF. In nucleotides, the CDR3 is TGTGCCAGCAGTCCCCTCGTTGGGGGGGTAGGAGCTTTCTTT.

The count of this clone is one. The rearrangement uses TRBV4-1 and TRBJ2-6; no reliable D call. The CDR3 extends over 18 amino acids. The V and J ends lost 0 bases and 2 bases respectively, with 14 bases between them. Germline-derived CDR1 and CDR2 are MGHRA and YSYEKL. The CDR3 sequence is CASSQDEVSPPGANVLTF. The CDR3 nucleotides read TGCGCCAGCAGCCAAGACGAGGTGAGCCCTCCTGGGGCCAACGTCCTGACTTTC.

The genes are TRBV4-2 and TRBJ2-3, with 10 bases that match TRBD2. V was clipped by 0 bases and J by 2 bases; unmatched bases: 5. The CDR3 length is 17 residues. Per the germline V gene, CDR1 is LGHNA and CDR2 is YNFKEQ. CDR3: CASSQDVAGGYTDTQYF. The CDR3 DNA follows: TGTGCCAGCAGCCAAGATGTAGCGGGGGGCTACACAGATACGCAGTATTTT.

This chain uses TRBV7-6 with TRBJ2-7; 7 positions match TRBD2. Losses at the gene ends were 3 bases for V and 6 bases for J; bases not matched to a gene: 14. The V gene's germline CDR1 is SGHVS and CDR2 FNYEAQ. This CDR3 contains 16 residues. CDR3 residues: CASSFNFGGEGSEQYF. CDR3 DNA: TGTGCCAGCAGCTTCAATTTCGGCGGGGAGGGCAGCGAGCAGTACTTC. Using reference TRBV7-6 and TRBJ2-7 for the parts outside the CDR3, the full variable domain is GAGVSQSPRYKVTKRGQDVALRCDPISGHVSLYWYRQALGQGPEFLTYFNYEAQQDKSGLPNDRFSAERPEGSISTLTIQRTEQRDSAMYRCASSFNFGGEGSEQYFGPGTRLTVT.

This chain uses TRBV6-5 with TRBJ1-5; D is uncertain. Trimming took 0 bases from V and 1 from J, leaving 1 base between them. Germline-derived CDR1 and CDR2 are MNHEY and SVGAGI. The CDR3 has 13 residues. The CDR3 spells CASSYSSNQPQHF. The DNA of the CDR3 is TGTGCCAGCAGTTACTCCAGCAATCAGCCCCAGCATTTT.

A word on this clone: Other DNA sequences in this specimen translate into the identical CDR3. The V gene is TRBV28, the J gene TRBJ2-7, with D unresolved. V was pared by 6 bases and J by 4 bases, with 10 bases between. The CDR3 extends over 12 amino acids. Germline CDR1 is MDHEN and CDR2 is SYDVKM. The CDR3 reads CASSPAQYEQYF. CDR3 DNA: TGTGCCAGCAGCCCGGCGCAGTACGAGCAGTACTTC.

The chain has TRBV11-3 and TRBJ2-1; 8 nucleotides align to TRBD1. This CDR3 has 15 residues. The germline CDR1 and CDR2 sequences are SGHNT and YENEEA. The J segment lost 3 bases and the V segment lost 5 bases, leaving 6 bases of the junction unmatched. The CDR3 reads CASSPGDRRYNEQFF. The CDR3 DNA sequence: TGTGCCAGCAGCCCAGGGGACAGGCGCTACAATGAGCAGTTCTTC.

V and J are TRBV7-9 and TRBJ1-5, with D uncertain. The CDR3 is made up of 15 amino acids. V gave up 1 base and J gave up 4 bases, with 11 bases separating them. Germline V lookup: CDR1 SEHNR, CDR2 FQNEAQ (reference sequence). CDR3 coding DNA: TGTGCCAGCAGCTTAGAATCGGACCCAAATCAGCCCCAGCATTTT. Translation gives CASSLESDPNQPQHF.

The chain recombines TRBV28 with TRBJ1-1; D is unclear. V lost 3 bases to trimming and J lost 0 bases, with 2 bases between them. The CDR3 totals 12 residues. Germline CDR1 is MDHEN and CDR2 is SYDVKM. The CDR3 DNA reads TGTGCCAGCAGTTTCATGAACACTGAAGCTTTCTTT. Its protein is CASSFMNTEAFF. The complete variable domain, with remaining parts taken from reference TRBV28 and TRBJ1-1, reads DVKVTQSSRYLVKRTGEKVFLECVQDMDHENMFWYRQDPGLGLRLIYFSYDVKMKEKGDIPEGYSVSREKKERFSLILESASTNQTSMYLCASSFMNTEAFFGQGTRLTVV.

As DNA, the CDR3 is TGTGCCAGCAGCTCATCCAGGGGTGGCGCGTCACCCTACGAGCAGTACTTC. Protein: CASSSSRGGASPYEQYF. The chain combines TRBV7-2 with TRBJ2-7, with a weak D call TRBD1 (6 bases). Germline V gives CDR1 SGHTA, CDR2 FQGNSA. V lost 4 bases and J lost 2, with 21 bases in between. The CDR3 extends over 17 amino acids.